Listed below are T cell receptor beta chains from one sample, sequenced in a study of PD-1 blockade in classical Hodgkin lymphoma. The assay was immunoSEQ multiplex PCR, and TCRdb's table has in-frame clones only and misses some. The profile covers about 30,000 clones, with 90% to 95% appearing a single time and about 2.3% taken by the ten largest. The specimen was peripheral blood mononuclear cells (PBMCs). The receptors come from a human donor with classical Hodgkin lymphoma. Each CDR3 is given with its conserved first and last residue. D genes are given only for firm matches. Only some rows state a clone size, as once, few, many or a class for expanded clones.

v_gene	d_gene	abundance	j_gene	CDR3aa	CDR3nt
TRBV5-8	-	-	TRBJ2-5	CASSIGQQRTQETQYF	TGTGCCAGCAGCATCGGACAGCAGAGAACCCAAGAGACCCAGTACTTC
TRBV11-2	-	-	TRBJ1-2	CASSLGDSLYGYTF	TGTGCCAGCAGCTTAGGCGACTCCCTCTATGGCTACACCTTC
TRBV4-2	TRBD2	-	TRBJ2-2	CASSQSGLAGTGELFF	TGTGCCAGCAGCCAATCGGGACTAGCGGGCACCGGGGAGCTGTTTTTT
TRBV7-9	-	-	TRBJ1-5	CASSSANSNQPQHF	TGTGCCAGCAGCTCGGCAAACAGCAATCAGCCCCAGCATTTT
TRBV5-4	-	-	TRBJ2-3	CASSGRKGDTQYF	TGTGCCAGCAGCGGGCGGAAGGGGGATACGCAGTATTTT
TRBV5-1	-	-	TRBJ1-1	CASSLWAGQGNTEAFF	TGCGCCAGCAGCCTGTGGGCCGGTCAGGGGAACACTGAAGCTTTCTTT
TRBV7-9	TRBD2	-	TRBJ2-5	CASSLRLAGVETQYF	TGTGCCAGCAGCTTACGGCTAGCGGGAGTCGAGACCCAGTACTTC
TRBV4-3	-	-	TRBJ1-2	CASSLEAGTALSYGYTF	TGCGCCAGCAGCCTAGAGGCCGGGACGGCGCTAAGCTATGGCTACACCTTC
TRBV20-1	-	few	TRBJ1-2	CSARVEVDYTF	TGCAGTGCTAGAGTCGAGGTTGACTACACCTTC
TRBV29-1	TRBD1	-	TRBJ2-5	CSVGGTGTFGETQYF	TGCAGCGTTGGGGGGACAGGGACCTTCGGGGAGACCCAGTACTTC
TRBV7-9	TRBD2	-	TRBJ2-7	CASSFLAGGFWEQYF	TGTGCCAGCAGCTTCCTAGCGGGAGGGTTCTGGGAGCAGTACTTC
TRBV19	TRBD2	once	TRBJ2-3	CASTTLAGQPDTQYF	TGTGCCAGTACCACACTAGCGGGGCAGCCAGATACGCAGTATTTT
TRBV7-8	-	-	TRBJ2-5	CASSLRPGRQETQYF	TGTGCCAGCAGCTTAAGGCCAGGACGACAAGAGACCCAGTACTTC
TRBV2	-	-	TRBJ2-5	CASQGEYQETQYF	TGTGCCAGCCAGGGAGAGTACCAAGAGACCCAGTACTTC
TRBV15	-	-	TRBJ1-5	CASNRVGSNQPQHF	TGTGCCAGTAACAGGGTCGGAAGCAATCAGCCCCAGCATTTT
TRBV28	-	-	TRBJ1-5	CASALGQRGNQPQHF	TGTGCCAGCGCTTTGGGTCAACGGGGCAATCAGCCCCAGCATTTT
TRBV6-5	TRBD1	few	TRBJ2-7	CASRRDRGPTYEQYF	TGTGCCAGCAGGCGGGACAGGGGGCCGACCTACGAGCAGTACTTC
TRBV5-4	TRBD2	once	TRBJ2-1	CASSPLAGASNEQFF	TGTGCCAGCAGTCCGCTAGCGGGAGCCTCTAATGAGCAGTTCTTC
TRBV2	-	-	TRBJ1-3	CASSTRGGLLAGVGNTIYF	TGTGCCAGCAGTACCCGCGGGGGGCTATTGGCTGGCGTTGGAAACACCATATATTTT
TRBV10-1	TRBD1	-	TRBJ2-2	CASQDRTGATGELFF	TGCGCCAGCCAAGATCGGACAGGGGCCACCGGGGAGCTGTTTTTT
TRBV20-1	-	-	TRBJ2-1	CSARDWGPQFF	TGCAGTGCTAGGGACTGGGGGCCACAGTTCTTC
TRBV7-3	-	-	TRBJ2-5	CASSLTSGETQYF	TGTGCCAGCAGCTTAACTTCAGGGGAGACCCAGTACTTC
TRBV6-1	-	-	TRBJ2-7	CASSERERSSYEQYF	TGTGCCAGCAGTGAAAGGGAGCGGAGCTCCTACGAGCAGTACTTC
TRBV6-1	TRBD2	-	TRBJ2-2	CASSEFSGSTGELFF	TGTGCCAGCAGTGAATTTAGCGGGAGCACCGGGGAGCTGTTTTTT
TRBV7-9	-	-	TRBJ2-3	CASSSYTEPDTQYF	TGTGCCAGCAGCTCCTATACGGAGCCGGATACGCAGTATTTT
TRBV6-5	-	-	TRBJ1-3	CASSVGHLGNTIYF	TGTGCCAGCAGCGTCGGACACCTTGGAAACACCATATATTTT
TRBV29-1	TRBD1	once	TRBJ2-7	CSVRPGQGASEQYF	TGCAGCGTACGGCCGGGACAGGGGGCGAGCGAGCAGTACTTC
TRBV5-4	-	-	TRBJ2-2	CASSQGRDTNTGELFF	TGCGCCAGCAGCCAAGGTAGAGACACGAACACCGGGGAGCTGTTCTTT
TRBV6-1	-	once	TRBJ1-4	CASSANAGEKLFF	TGTGCCAGCAGTGCGAACGCCGGTGAAAAACTGTTTTTT
TRBV7-8	-	-	TRBJ1-1	CASSPPRGGVTEAFF	TGTGCCAGCAGCCCCCCACGGGGGGGGGTGACTGAAGCTTTCTTT
TRBV10-3	TRBD2	-	TRBJ2-7	CAIHSLAGGPDEQYF	TGTGCCATCCACTCCTTAGCGGGAGGGCCAGACGAGCAGTACTTC
TRBV6-5	TRBD1	-	TRBJ1-5	CASSQGTGGGQPQHF	TGTGCCAGCAGTCAAGGGACAGGAGGAGGCCAGCCCCAGCATTTT
TRBV2	-	few	TRBJ1-4	CASSDRDEKLFF	TGTGCCAGCAGTGACAGGGATGAAAAACTGTTTTTT
TRBV5-5	-	-	TRBJ2-2	CASSFFGGGELFF	TGTGCCAGCAGCTTCTTCGGTGGCGGGGAGCTGTTTTTT
TRBV7-8	-	-	TRBJ1-4	CASSPSFGVFNEKLFF	TGTGCCAGCAGCCCCAGTTTCGGGGTTTTTAATGAAAAACTGTTTTTT
TRBV6-1	TRBD1	-	TRBJ2-1	CASRKDRGLHNEQFF	TGTGCCAGCAGGAAGGACAGGGGGCTCCACAATGAGCAGTTCTTC
TRBV6-1	TRBD1	-	TRBJ2-7	CAGSQGAVHEQYF	TGTGCCGGCTCACAGGGGGCGGTTCACGAGCAGTACTTC